The 22 T cell receptor beta chains reported below all come from one sample, sequenced in a study of T-cell memory formation after mild COVID-19. TCRdb passed the 5' RACE reads through MiXCR, listing each CDR3 protein once. Of roughly 580,000 distinct CDR3 sequences in the sample, under 20% were seen once. Sequences were obtained from PBMCs or a T cell subset sorted from them (not recorded which). The receptors come from an adult woman who had mild COVID-19 (a few samples of this study predate the infection). Cell type and time point are not known.

This clonotype occurred a few times. The V and J genes are TRBV3-1 and TRBJ2-3; no clear D. Per germline, CDR1 LGHDT and CDR2 YNNKEL (reference sequence). The CDR3 loop spans 15 amino acids. V lost 1 base to trimming and J lost 2 bases, with 10 bases between them. CDR3 amino acids: CASSQASEDTDTQYF. DNA of the CDR3: TGTGCCAGCAGCCAAGCGAGTGAGGACACAGATACGCAGTATTTT.

This clonotype was found many times. The V and J genes are TRBV5-1 and TRBJ2-2, with D tentatively TRBD1 (5 bases). Germline CDR1 is SGHRS and CDR2 is YFSETQ. There are 15 residues in the CDR3. V lost 0 bases and J lost 0, with 6 bases in between. The CDR3 loop reads CASSLGQTNTGELFF. In nucleotides, the CDR3 is TGCGCCAGCAGCTTGGGACAGACGAACACCGGGGAGCTGTTTTTT.

The chain has TRBV4-2 and TRBJ2-2; perhaps TRBD2 as D (5 bases). This CDR3 contains 12 residues. Germline values: CDR1 LGHNA, CDR2 YNFKEQ. The CDR3: CASGWNTGELFF. The DNA for the CDR3 is TGTGCGAGCGGTTGGAACACCGGGGAGCTGTTTTTT.

This clonotype was seen repeatedly, ten times or more. The genes are TRBV30 and TRBJ2-1; TRBD2 matches 11 bases. The CDR3 is 13 amino acids. Germline lookup yields CDR1 GTSNPN and CDR2 SVGIG (reference sequence). Trimming took 8 bases from V and 10 from J; bases not matched to a gene: 10. CDR3 in amino acids: CAVLLAGDDEQFF. The CDR3 DNA follows: TGTGCCGTTCTACTAGCGGGAGATGACGAGCAGTTCTTC.

This chain links TRBV12-3 or TRBV12-4 with TRBJ2-3; no reliable D call. CDR3 length equals 12 residues. Trimming removed 5 bases at V and 11 bases at J, with 14 bases between. CDR3 in DNA: TGTGCCAGCAGTAAACCCCCCAACCAGCAGTATTTT. It translates to CASSKPPNQQYF.

This clonotype occurred a few times. The chain is built from TRBV6-2 or TRBV6-3 and TRBJ2-1, with 13 positions matching TRBD2. The trim removed 4 bases at V and 4 bases at J, leaving 7 bases unmatched. Looked up from germline, CDR1 is MNHEY and CDR2 is SVGEGT. The CDR3 runs 17 residues. CDR3 DNA: TGTGCCAGCAGTTCCGGACTAGCGGGAGTCGGTTACAATGAGCAGTTCTTC. Residues: CASSSGLAGVGYNEQFF.

The chain is built from TRBV5-6 and TRBJ1-2; no reliable D call. Trimming took off 0 bases at V and 8 bases at J, with 11 bases between the two ends. The CDR3 loop spans 13 amino acids. Germline V gene lookup returns CDR1 SGHDT and CDR2 YYEEEE. CDR3: CASSLAKPEGYTF. Here the CDR3 DNA reads TGTGCCAGCAGCTTGGCAAAGCCGGAGGGCTACACCTTC.

This clonotype appeared a few times. This chain connects TRBV7-3 to TRBJ2-3; D remains unclear. This CDR3 spans 15 amino acids. CDR1 is SGHTA, CDR2 FQGTGA, per germline. V dropped 5 bases and J dropped 4 bases, with 16 bases sitting between them. The CDR3 loop is CASSLTPFGADTQYF. The DNA for the CDR3 is TGTGCCAGCAGCCTGACCCCCTTCGGTGCAGATACGCAGTATTTT. The variable domain in full, with the rest retrieved from reference TRBV7-3 and TRBJ2-3, is GAGVSQTPSNKVTEKGKYVELRCDPISGHTALYWYRQSLGQGPEFLIYFQGTGAADDSGLPNDRFFAVRPEGSVSTLKIQRTERGDSAVYLCASSLTPFGADTQYFGPGTRLTVL.

The chain links TRBV12-3 or TRBV12-4 to TRBJ2-4, with TRBD2 matching 8 bases. The CDR3 totals 17 residues. V lost 6 bases and J lost 9; bases outside the gene matches: 19. CDR3 nucleotides: TGTGCCAGCAGCCCCCCTGTGGAGCGGGAGCGGGGAAGCATTCAGTACTTC. Translating gives CASSPPVERERGSIQYF.

The chain is built from TRBV9 and TRBJ1-5; D remains unclear. Between the trimmed V and J ends, which lost 4 bases and 0 bases, there was a span of 11 bases. This CDR3 is built from 15 residues. The V gene's germline CDR1 is SGDLS and CDR2 YYNGEE. The DNA of the CDR3 is TGTGCCAGCAGCCCCGATGGGATTAGCAATCAGCCCCAGCATTTT. Protein: CASSPDGISNQPQHF.

This rearrangement joins TRBV7-8 to TRBJ2-1; TRBD2 aligns across 7 bases. The CDR3 runs 14 residues. With V trimmed by 5 bases and J by 2 bases, 3 bases remained unmatched. Germline V CDR1 and CDR2: SGHVS, FQNEAQ. In DNA, the CDR3 is TGTGCCAGCAGCCCAGCGGGACCCTACAATGAGCAGTTCTTC. It specifies CASSPAGPYNEQFF. Variable domain in full (rest from reference TRBV7-8 and TRBJ2-1): GAGVSQSPRYKVAKRGQDVALRCDPISGHVSLFWYQQALGQGPEFLTYFQNEAQLDKSGLPSDRFFAERPEGSVSTLKIQRTQQEDSAVYLCASSPAGPYNEQFFGPGTRLTVL.

In its sample, this clonotype was seen a few times. This chain links TRBV6-5 with TRBJ2-1; the match to TRBD2 covers 7 bases. This CDR3 is 13 amino acids long. Per germline, CDR1 MNHEY and CDR2 SVGAGI. Germline trimming cut 5 bases from V and 12 bases from J; bases unmatched to any gene: 10. Here the CDR3 DNA reads TGTGCCAGCAGTCTCTTGGCGGGAGTAGTGCAGTTCTTC. Amino acids: CASSLLAGVVQFF.

This clonotype was detected many times. V and J are TRBV15 and TRBJ2-7; TRBD1 matches at 9 bases. V lost 1 base and J lost 3; bases outside the gene matches: 7. CDR3 size: 16 residues. Germline V gene sequence: CDR1 LNHNV, CDR2 YYDKDF (reference sequence). This CDR3 is CATSRVVGQGDYEQYF. For the CDR3, the DNA is TGTGCCACCAGCAGAGTTGTGGGACAGGGCGACTACGAGCAGTACTTC.

This clonotype was detected ten times or more. The genes are TRBV7-6 and TRBJ2-3, with 8 bases identical to TRBD2. The V gene end was trimmed by 3 bases and the J gene end by 3 bases; junction bases not matched to a gene: 2. This CDR3 has 14 residues. Germline V gives CDR1 SGHVS, CDR2 FNYEAQ. The CDR3 region is CASSFSGETDTQYF. Written as DNA, the CDR3 is TGTGCCAGCAGCTTTAGCGGGGAAACAGATACGCAGTATTTT.

This clonotype was detected many times. The V call is TRBV6-5, the J call TRBJ2-7; D is uncertain. This CDR3 spans 12 amino acids. The V end lost 2 bases, the J end lost 2 bases, and 4 bases lay between the germline ends. Germline CDR1 MNHEY, CDR2 SVGAGI. CDR3 sequence reads: CASSYGTYEQYF. The CDR3 DNA reads as TGTGCCAGCAGTTACGGGACCTACGAGCAGTACTTC.

The count of this clonotype is one. This rearrangement joins TRBV5-5 to TRBJ2-3; 9 bases fit TRBD1. The CDR3 has 16 residues. Germline values: CDR1 SGHKS, CDR2 YYEKEE (reference sequence). Losses at the gene ends were 5 bases for V and 4 bases for J; bases not matched to a gene: 11. The CDR3 is CASSRTGTGSADTQYF. As DNA, the CDR3 is TGTGCCAGCAGTAGAACCGGGACAGGGTCGGCAGATACGCAGTATTTT.

This clonotype was seen more than once but under ten times. V and J are TRBV11-2 and TRBJ1-6, with a weak D call TRBD1 (5 bases). This CDR3 spans 14 amino acids. Germline loops: CDR1 SGHAT, CDR2 FQNNGV. Between the trimmed V and J ends, which lost 6 bases and 7 bases, there was a span of 13 bases. The CDR3 loop reads CASRPWGGNSPLHF. The CDR3 DNA is TGTGCCAGCAGGCCGTGGGGGGGGAATTCACCCCTCCACTTT.

This clonotype was seen many times. V gene TRBV20-1 combines with J gene TRBJ2-7, with D maybe TRBD2 (7 bases). The CDR3 has 14 residues. Per germline, CDR1 DFQATT and CDR2 SNEGSKA (reference sequence). Trimming left V 5 bases short and J 3 bases short, with 17 bases between. CDR3 nucleotides: TGCAGTGCTCTGAGGGGGGGGTCCAGCTACGAGCAGTACTTC. Protein sequence: CSALRGGSSYEQYF.

The chain carries TRBV29-1 and TRBJ2-7; 10 nucleotides match TRBD1. CDR3 length: 12 residues. Germline V lookup: CDR1 SQVTM, CDR2 ANQGSEA. With V trimmed by 4 bases and J by 9 bases, 6 bases remained unmatched. In DNA form, the CDR3 reads TGCAGCGTTGTTGGGACAGGGGAAGGGCAGTACTTC. Translating it yields CSVVGTGEGQYF.

The V gene is TRBV25-1, the J gene TRBJ1-2; tentative D call: TRBD1 (5 bases). Germline values: CDR1 MGHDK, CDR2 SYGVNS. The V and J ends lost 5 bases and 2 bases respectively, with 9 bases between them. The CDR3 is 13 residues long. DNA for the CDR3: TGTGCCAGCAGTCGGACAAGGAACTATGGCTACACCTTC. Translation: CASSRTRNYGYTF.

This clonotype was observed a few times. Here the CDR3 DNA reads TGTGCCAGCAGTGGGGTATGGGCTTACAATGAGCAGTTCTTC. It specifies CASSGVWAYNEQFF. The rearrangement uses TRBV6-2 or TRBV6-3 and TRBJ2-1; no definite D call. The V gene's germline CDR1 is MNHEY and CDR2 SVGEGT. V gave up 5 bases and J gave up 4 bases, with 12 bases separating them. The CDR3 spans 14 residues.

The V call is TRBV7-6, the J call TRBJ2-1; D is unresolved. V lost 3 bases and J lost 0, with 9 bases in between. CDR3 size: 15 residues. In germline, CDR1 is SGHVS, CDR2 FNYEAQ. In nucleotides, the CDR3 is TGTGCCAGCAGCTTCGACGTTAGCTCCTACAATGAGCAGTTCTTC. Translated, it gives CASSFDVSSYNEQFF.